This TCR beta chain was observed in a study of CD8 T cells in Susac syndrome. The RNA, roughly 0.45 to 1 ug, was put through reverse transcription using random hexamers. TCRdb re-analysed the immunoSEQ multiplex PCR reads in MiXCR, keeping a single row per CDR3 protein. The repertoire has about 400,000 distinct CDR3 sequences, 85% to 90% of them found once; the top ten carry approximately 0.12%. This receptor was obtained from a human donor with multiple sclerosis. The specimen was CD8+ T cells from PBMCs.

The CDR3 spells CASSVGVGESKNIQYF. For the CDR3, the DNA is TGTGCCAGCAGCGTAGGTGTGGGGGAGAGTAAAAACATTCAGTACTTC. The chain employs TRBV9 and TRBJ2-4; D tentatively fits TRBD1 or TRBD2 (5 bases each). CDR3 length: 16 amino acids. Per the germline V gene, CDR1 is SGDLS and CDR2 is YYNGEE. Trimming took off 0 bases at V and 4 bases at J, with 14 bases between the two ends.